What follows are 20 T cell receptor beta chains derived from one specimen sequenced in a study of T cells after yellow fever vaccination. MiXCR, run by TCRdb on the 5' RACE reads, gives a single entry per CDR3 protein. The data show approximately 600,000 distinct CDR3 sequences, with roughly an eighth seen just once and under 15% held by the top ten. Here the sequenced sample was PBMCs, taken on the day of the yellow fever booster vaccination. These receptors all come from a man in his thirties or forties who received the YFV17D yellow fever vaccine.

The chain links TRBV2 to TRBJ2-1; 8 bases map to TRBD2. CDR3 size: 13 residues. V shed 9 bases, J shed 3 bases, and the junction held 4 bases outside the gene matches. CDR1 is SNHLY and CDR2 is FYNNEI in the germline V gene. The CDR3 spells CASRAGGYNEQFF. DNA of the CDR3: TGTGCCAGTCGGGCGGGGGGCTACAATGAGCAGTTCTTC. Complete variable domain (other parts from reference TRBV2 and TRBJ2-1): EPEVTQTPSHQVTQMGQEVILRCVPISNHLYFYWYRQILGQKVEFLVSFYNNEISEKSEIFDDQFSVERPDGSNFTLKIRSTKLEDSAMYFCASRAGGYNEQFFGPGTRLTVL.

This clonotype was detected only a few times. The V and J genes are TRBV20-1 and TRBJ2-3; 9 bases fit TRBD2. The CDR3 runs 14 residues. Unmatched junction bases numbered 6, after V lost 6 bases and J lost 2 bases. Germline V gene data show CDR1 as DFQATT and CDR2 as SNEGSKA (reference sequence). Here the CDR3 reads CSATTSGITDTQYF. Written as DNA, the CDR3 is TGCAGTGCCACGACTAGCGGAATCACAGATACGCAGTATTTT.

This chain joins TRBV4-3 and TRBJ2-3; 8 bases are shared with TRBD1. This CDR3 is built from 18 residues. Germline V CDR1 and CDR2: LGHNA, YSLEER. V was pared by 1 base and J by 8 bases, with 17 bases of the junction left unmatched. The chain's CDR3 is CASSQVGSVRGLGGTQYF. The CDR3 region has the DNA TGCGCCAGCAGCCAAGTTGGGAGCGTCAGGGGGCTTGGTGGTACGCAGTATTTT.

This clonotype was seen at least ten times. The rearrangement joins TRBV5-8 to TRBJ2-1, with TRBD2 matching 14 bases. The CDR3 length is 17 residues. CDR1 and CDR2 (germline): SGHTS, YDEGEE. The V segment lost 4 bases and the J segment 3 bases; nucleotides outside the gene matches: 6. CDR3 in amino acids: CASSRLAGGPSYNEQFF. CDR3 sequence (DNA): TGTGCCAGCAGCCGACTAGCGGGAGGGCCAAGCTACAATGAGCAGTTCTTC.

This clonotype was seen a few times. The chain is built from TRBV18 and TRBJ2-3; D unclear. V was shortened by 0 bases and J by 1 base, with 5 bases between the two germline ends. CDR3 length equals 14 residues. Germline CDR1 reads KGHSH; CDR2 reads LQKENI. The CDR3 reads CASSPPRGTDTQYF. CDR3 coding DNA: TGTGCCAGCTCACCACCCCGAGGCACAGATACGCAGTATTTT.

This clonotype has just a few counts. The chain has TRBV7-2 and TRBJ2-7, with TRBD2 matching 9 bases. Per germline, CDR1 SGHTA and CDR2 FQGNSA. Unmatched junction bases numbered 4, after V lost 2 bases and J lost 2 bases. The CDR3 covers 15 residues. The CDR3 DNA sequence: TGTGCCAGCAGCTTACTGGGACTAGCTCCCTACGAGCAGTACTTC. Its protein is CASSLLGLAPYEQYF.

The V and J genes are TRBV18 and TRBJ1-6; D is unclear. V dropped 6 bases and J dropped 2 bases, with 14 bases sitting between them. The CDR3 sequence is 16 residues long. The V gene's germline CDR1 is KGHSH and CDR2 LQKENI. CDR3 sequence: CASSPGRLAYNSPLHF. The DNA for the CDR3 is TGTGCCAGCTCCCCTGGACGGCTGGCCTATAATTCACCCCTCCACTTT.

This chain connects TRBV5-1 to TRBJ2-3, with D perhaps TRBD2 (5 bases). CDR1 is SGHRS, CDR2 YFSETQ, per germline. CDR3 length: 16 residues. V was clipped by 0 bases and J by 0 bases, with 11 bases between them. In DNA, the CDR3 is TGCGCCAGCAGCTTGGGGACTTCAGCTAGCACAGATACGCAGTATTTT. Translated: CASSLGTSASTDTQYF. The full variable domain, in which reference TRBV5-1 and TRBJ2-3 provide the parts outside the CDR3, is KAGVTQTPRYLIKTRGQQVTLSCSPISGHRSVSWYQQTPGQGLQFLFEYFSETQRNKGNFPGRFSGRQFSNSRSEMNVSTLELGDSALYLCASSLGTSASTDTQYFGPGTRLTVL.

V usage is TRBV6-5 and J usage is TRBJ2-7; D perhaps matches TRBD2 (6 bases). The germline V gene has CDR1 MNHEY and CDR2 SVGAGI. Between the trimmed V and J ends, which lost 8 bases and 3 bases, there was a span of 29 bases. The CDR3 loop spans 18 amino acids. CDR3 region: CASAENLLAPNIFYEQYF. The CDR3 DNA reads TGTGCCAGCGCCGAAAACCTCCTAGCGCCTAATATTTTCTACGAGCAGTACTTC.

This chain joins TRBV20-1 and TRBJ1-4; TRBD1 might be the D (5 bases). Germline CDR1 DFQATT, CDR2 SNEGSKA (reference sequence). The CDR3 loop spans 14 amino acids. Trimming pared 6 bases from V and 7 bases from J, leaving 18 bases between. The DNA for the CDR3 is TGCAGTGCGAAAGCGACAGCTTTTTTTGAAAAACTGTTTTTT. It is translated as CSAKATAFFEKLFF.

This clonotype was seen more than once but under ten times. This sequence joins TRBV7-9 and TRBJ1-1, with TRBD1 identical over 9 bases. The CDR3 runs 17 residues. Germline V lookup: CDR1 SEHNR, CDR2 FQNEAQ (reference sequence). V shed 5 bases and J 5 bases; nucleotides not matched to a gene: 15. In DNA, the CDR3 is TGTGCCAGCAGCCCCGGGGGACAGGGAATGTTTAGTACTGAAGCTTTCTTT. Translating gives CASSPGGQGMFSTEAFF.

This clonotype was recorded a few times. This chain links TRBV23-1 with TRBJ2-7; maybe TRBD2 (7 bases). TRBV23-1 is known as an ORF, though its function is uncertain. V was shortened by 3 bases and J by 5 bases, with 29 bases between the two germline ends. This CDR3 region has 19 residues. The CDR3 region is CASSHPGAGAWTSNHEQYF. CDR3 DNA sequence: TGCGCCAGCAGTCATCCAGGGGCCGGGGCCTGGACTAGTAACCACGAGCAGTACTTC.

The sample holds a few counts of this clonotype. V is TRBV11-2 and J is TRBJ2-1; D is ambiguous. Trimming shortened V by 3 bases and J by 9 bases, and 15 bases separated the two germline ends. The CDR3 consists of 14 residues. Germline assignment: CDR1 SGHAT and CDR2 FQNNGV. CDR3 amino acids: CASSFRNSNGEQFF. The CDR3, as DNA: TGTGCCAGCAGCTTTAGGAATTCGAATGGTGAGCAGTTCTTC.

The J gene is TRBJ2-1, the V gene TRBV6-5, with no clear D. The length of the CDR3 is 18 residues. Germline V gene data show CDR1 as MNHEY and CDR2 as SVGAGI. The V end lost 0 bases, the J end lost 8 bases, and 23 bases lay between the germline ends. CDR3: CASSYSLFQGPGWDEQFF. DNA of the CDR3: TGTGCCAGCAGTTACTCTCTGTTTCAAGGGCCGGGTTGGGATGAGCAGTTCTTC.

This clonotype was seen a handful of times. The V gene is TRBV20-1, the J gene TRBJ2-1; TRBD2 aligns across 10 bases. The CDR3 consists of 16 residues. Germline V gene data show CDR1 as DFQATT and CDR2 as SNEGSKA (reference sequence). J lost 9 bases, V lost 5 bases, and 16 bases had no gene match. CDR3 sequence (DNA): TGCAGTGCTCAGACGGGGGCTAGCGGGAGTGTGGGTGAGCAGTTCTTC. Translation gives CSAQTGASGSVGEQFF.

This clonotype was picked up a small number of times. The CDR3 reads CASSQGMGGSLGAEAFF. In nucleotides, the CDR3 is TGCGCCAGCAGCCAAGGGATGGGGGGCTCGTTGGGCGCTGAAGCTTTCTTT. The V and J genes are TRBV4-1 and TRBJ1-1, with D possibly TRBD1 on 6 matching bases. This CDR3 has 17 residues. Germline V gene lookup returns CDR1 MGHRA and CDR2 YSYEKL. Trimming took off 1 base at V and 6 bases at J, with 21 bases between the two ends.

This clonotype turned up a few times. The J gene is TRBJ2-1, the V gene TRBV14, with 7 bases lining up with TRBD2. The CDR3 length is 16 residues. CDR1 SGHDN and CDR2 FVKESK come from the germline V gene. V dropped 4 bases and J dropped 3; count of bases not matched to a gene: 9. The DNA for the CDR3 is TGTGCCAGCAGCCGGGATTGGCGGGAGTTCTACAATGAGCAGTTCTTC. Its protein is CASSRDWREFYNEQFF.

This clonotype showed up just a few times. V and J are TRBV2 and TRBJ2-2, with 10 positions matching TRBD2. CDR3 length equals 16 residues. Germline trimming cut 10 bases from V and 4 bases from J; bases unmatched to any gene: 12. CDR1 is SNHLY, CDR2 FYNNEI, per germline. This CDR3 reads CATRASGRSSTGELFF. CDR3 sequence (DNA): TGTGCCACGCGGGCTAGCGGGAGATCGAGCACCGGGGAGCTGTTTTTT.

The chain recombines TRBV7-2 with TRBJ1-1; D gene ambiguous. CDR1 and CDR2 (germline): SGHTA, FQGNSA. There are 12 residues in the CDR3. Trimming cost V 5 bases and J 4 bases, with 8 bases left between them. CDR3 nucleotides: TGTGCCAGCAGCCCCTTGGGCACTGAAGCTTTCTTT. Amino acids: CASSPLGTEAFF.

This clonotype came up a few times. The rearrangement links TRBV7-2 to TRBJ2-2, with 9 bases that match TRBD1. Losses at the gene ends were 6 bases for V and 6 bases for J; bases not matched to a gene: 5. CDR1 SGHTA and CDR2 FQGNSA come from the germline V gene. The CDR3 loop spans 14 amino acids. In nucleotides, the CDR3 is TGTGCCAGCAGGATAACAGGGGGCGCCGGGGAGCTGTTTTTT. Amino acid sequence: CASRITGGAGELFF.